These T cell receptor beta chains were read from a single sample in a study of T cells after yellow fever vaccination. A single record per CDR3 protein comes from TCRdb applying MiXCR to the 5' RACE reads. The data contain fewer than 650,000 distinct CDR3 sequences, 21% of them singletons. The specimen was PBMCs, collected roughly 20 days after the first yellow fever vaccination. The receptors derive from a man between 18 and 29 years old who received the YFV17D yellow fever vaccine. Both conserved end residues are part of each CDR3. The order of the fields is J gene, D gene, clone size, V gene, CDR3 protein, CDR3 DNA. The D gene is left open where the match is weak. The size of a clone is reported for some rows only, either as once, few or many, or as a class for expanded clones.

J: TRBJ2-4
D: TRBD2
size: NA
V: TRBV14
CDR3: CASSPHGGGAIIQYF
DNA: TGTGCCAGCAGCCCTCACGGGGGGGGGGCCATCATTCAGTACTTC

J: TRBJ2-7
D: NA
size: few
V: TRBV6-1
CDR3: CASSPYRGGHEQYF
DNA: TGTGCCAGCAGTCCCTACAGGGGAGGGCACGAGCAGTACTTC

J: TRBJ2-7
D: NA
size: few
V: TRBV2
CDR3: CASRKDSSSYEQYF
DNA: TGTGCCAGCAGGAAGGACAGCAGCTCCTACGAGCAGTACTTC

J: TRBJ2-6
D: TRBD1
size: NA
V: TRBV12-3/TRBV12-4
CDR3: CASRRQGSGANVLTF
DNA: TGTGCCAGCAGGCGACAGGGATCTGGGGCCAACGTCCTGACTTTC

J: TRBJ2-5
D: TRBD1
size: NA
V: TRBV7-6
CDR3: CASSSFGSGQPNQETQYF
DNA: TGTGCCAGCAGCTCCTTTGGGTCGGGACAGCCCAACCAAGAGACCCAGTACTTC

J: TRBJ1-1
D: TRBD1
size: many
V: TRBV12-3/TRBV12-4
CDR3: CASSLGQGLVEAFF
DNA: TGTGCCAGCAGTCTGGGACAGGGGCTGGTTGAAGCTTTCTTT

J: TRBJ1-4
D: TRBD1
size: many
V: TRBV5-1
CDR3: CASGQGDSEKLFF
DNA: TGCGCCAGCGGACAGGGGGACAGTGAAAAACTGTTTTTT

J: TRBJ2-3
D: TRBD1
size: few
V: TRBV5-1
CDR3: CASSSSSGTALSDTQYF
DNA: TGCGCCAGCAGTTCTTCTTCCGGGACAGCCCTTTCAGATACGCAGTATTTT

J: TRBJ2-2
D: TRBD1
size: few
V: TRBV15
CDR3: CATRPGQGNTGELFF
DNA: TGTGCCACCAGGCCGGGACAGGGGAACACCGGGGAGCTGTTTTTT

J: TRBJ2-7
D: TRBD1
size: NA
V: TRBV18
CDR3: CASSSPGQYYEQYF
DNA: TGTGCCAGCTCATCGCCGGGACAGTACTACGAGCAGTACTTC

J: TRBJ2-2
D: NA
size: NA
V: TRBV7-2
CDR3: CASRKDRNTGELFF
DNA: TGTGCCAGCAGGAAGGACAGGAACACCGGGGAGCTGTTTTTT

J: TRBJ2-5
D: NA
size: few
V: TRBV5-3
CDR3: CARSTAGEETQYF
DNA: TGTGCCAGAAGCACGGCAGGGGAAGAGACCCAGTACTTC

J: TRBJ2-6
D: TRBD1
size: few
V: TRBV9
CDR3: CASGQGSPGANVLTF
DNA: TGTGCCAGCGGACAGGGTTCACCTGGGGCCAACGTCCTGACTTTC

J: TRBJ2-5
D: NA
size: NA
V: TRBV7-9
CDR3: CASSFTVYQETQYF
DNA: TGTGCCAGCAGCTTTACAGTGTACCAAGAGACCCAGTACTTC

J: TRBJ2-6
D: NA
size: NA
V: TRBV7-9
CDR3: CASSSLHPKGGANVLTF
DNA: TGTGCCAGCAGTAGCCTCCACCCGAAGGGTGGGGCCAACGTCCTGACTTTC

J: TRBJ2-5
D: NA
size: NA
V: TRBV5-1
CDR3: CASSLVARGVETQYF
DNA: TGCGCCAGCAGCTTGGTAGCCAGGGGAGTGGAGACCCAGTACTTC

J: TRBJ2-1
D: NA
size: few
V: TRBV20-1
CDR3: CSARDRRGRNEQFF
DNA: TGCAGTGCTAGAGATCGAAGGGGCCGAAATGAGCAGTTCTTC